This T cell receptor (beta chain) is drawn from a study of tumor-infiltrating lymphocytes in localized non-small cell lung cancer. General observations from the study: Tumors had more T cell infiltration than uninvolved lung, per TCRbeta sequencing and CD3 counts. No link was found between tumor T-cell fraction and recurrence-free survival.

This table comes from immunoSEQ multiplex PCR, and its TCRdb copy is limited to in-frame clones, with some not included. The table records 5,000 to 6,500 clones, over 65% of them present only once. Notes on this clone: Its antigen is unknown.

From germline, CDR1 is SGHTA and CDR2 FQGNSA. V shed 1 base and J shed 4 bases, with 11 bases lying between them. The CDR3 covers 15 residues. The clonotype originates from a human donor with non-small cell lung cancer. Material for sequencing was lung tumor tissue. The chain uses TRBV7-2 and TRBJ2-1; D uncertain. CDR3 region: CASSLVASTYNEQFF. The DNA of the CDR3 is TGTGCCAGCAGCTTAGTAGCTAGTACTTACAATGAGCAGTTCTTC.